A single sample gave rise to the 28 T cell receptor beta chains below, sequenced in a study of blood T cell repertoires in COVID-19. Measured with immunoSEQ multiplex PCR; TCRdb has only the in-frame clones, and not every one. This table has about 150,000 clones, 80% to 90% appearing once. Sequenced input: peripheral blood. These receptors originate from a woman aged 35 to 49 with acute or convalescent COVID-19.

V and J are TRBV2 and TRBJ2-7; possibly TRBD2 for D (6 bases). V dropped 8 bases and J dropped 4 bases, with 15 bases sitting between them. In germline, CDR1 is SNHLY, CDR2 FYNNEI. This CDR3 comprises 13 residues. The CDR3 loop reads CASGHPGGYEQYF. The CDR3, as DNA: TGTGCCAGCGGTCACCCCGGAGGGTACGAGCAGTACTTC.

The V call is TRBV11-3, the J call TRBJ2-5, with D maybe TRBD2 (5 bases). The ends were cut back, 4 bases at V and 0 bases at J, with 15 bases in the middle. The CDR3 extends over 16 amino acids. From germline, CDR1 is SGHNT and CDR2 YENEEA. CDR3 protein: CASSSLGELYQETQYF. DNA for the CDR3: TGTGCCAGCAGCTCACTGGGAGAACTGTACCAAGAGACCCAGTACTTC.

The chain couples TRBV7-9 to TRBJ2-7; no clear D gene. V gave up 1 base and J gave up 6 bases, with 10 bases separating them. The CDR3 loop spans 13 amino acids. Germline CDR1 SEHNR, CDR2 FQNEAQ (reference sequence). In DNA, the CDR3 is TGTGCCAGCAGCTTAGTTCTAGTCCCCGAGCAGTACTTC. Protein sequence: CASSLVLVPEQYF.

The CDR3 DNA reads TGTGCCAGCAGCCGCGGGCTAGCGGGAGCCTACGAGCAGTACTTC. As protein: CASSRGLAGAYEQYF. The rearrangement joins TRBV4-2 to TRBJ2-7, with 10 bases matching TRBD2. Germline V lookup: CDR1 LGHNA, CDR2 YNFKEQ. This CDR3 has 15 residues. The trim removed 4 bases at V and 2 bases at J, leaving 5 bases unmatched.

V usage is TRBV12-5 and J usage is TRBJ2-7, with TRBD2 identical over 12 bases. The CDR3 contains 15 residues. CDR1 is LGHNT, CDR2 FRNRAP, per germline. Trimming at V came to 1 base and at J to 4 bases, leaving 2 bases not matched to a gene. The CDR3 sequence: CASGLGLAGVYEQYF. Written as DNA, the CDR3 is TGTGCTAGTGGTTTGGGACTAGCGGGAGTTTACGAGCAGTACTTC.

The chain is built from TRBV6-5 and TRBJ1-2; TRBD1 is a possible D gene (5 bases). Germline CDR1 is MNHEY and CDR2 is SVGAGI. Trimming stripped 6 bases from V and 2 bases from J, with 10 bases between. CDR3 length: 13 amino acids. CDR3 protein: CASRPQGNYGYTF. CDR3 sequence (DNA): TGTGCCAGCAGGCCTCAGGGAAACTATGGCTACACCTTC.

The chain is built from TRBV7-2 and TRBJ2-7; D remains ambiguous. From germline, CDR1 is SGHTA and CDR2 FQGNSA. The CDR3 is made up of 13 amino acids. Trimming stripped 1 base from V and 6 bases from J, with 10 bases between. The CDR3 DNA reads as TGTGCCAGCAGCTTAGACGGAGTAGGCGAGCAGTACTTC. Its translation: CASSLDGVGEQYF. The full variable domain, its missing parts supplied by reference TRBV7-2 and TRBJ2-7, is GAGVSQSPSNKVTEKGKDVELRCDPISGHTALYWYRQSLGQGLEFLIYFQGNSAPDKSGLPSDRFSAERTGGSVSTLTIQRTQQEDSAVYLCASSLDGVGEQYFGPGTRLTVT.

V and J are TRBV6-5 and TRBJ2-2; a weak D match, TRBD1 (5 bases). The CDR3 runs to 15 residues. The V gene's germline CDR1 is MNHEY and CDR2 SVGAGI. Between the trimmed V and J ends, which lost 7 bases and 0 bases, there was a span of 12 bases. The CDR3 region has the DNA TGTGCCAGCAAGTACGACAGTGCGAACACCGGGGAGCTGTTTTTT. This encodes CASKYDSANTGELFF.

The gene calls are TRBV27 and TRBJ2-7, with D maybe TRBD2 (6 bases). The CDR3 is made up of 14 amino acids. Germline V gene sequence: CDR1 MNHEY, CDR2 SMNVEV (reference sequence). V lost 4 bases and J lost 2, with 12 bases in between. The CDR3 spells CASSSIAVTYEQYF. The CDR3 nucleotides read TGTGCCAGCAGTTCTATAGCGGTTACCTACGAGCAGTACTTC.

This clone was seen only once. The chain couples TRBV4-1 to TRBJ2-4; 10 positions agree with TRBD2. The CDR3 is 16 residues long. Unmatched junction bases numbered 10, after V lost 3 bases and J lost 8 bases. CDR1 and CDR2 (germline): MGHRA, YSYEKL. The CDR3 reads CASSQTGWLAGDIQYF. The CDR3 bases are TGCGCCAGCAGCCAGACTGGGTGGCTAGCGGGAGACATTCAGTACTTC.

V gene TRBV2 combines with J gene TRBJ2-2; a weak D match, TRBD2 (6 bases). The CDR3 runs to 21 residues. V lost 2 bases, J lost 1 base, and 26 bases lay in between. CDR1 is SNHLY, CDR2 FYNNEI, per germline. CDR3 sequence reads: CASSEWGENSPRDRNTGELFF. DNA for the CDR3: TGTGCCAGCAGTGAATGGGGGGAAAACAGTCCTAGAGATAGGAACACCGGGGAGCTGTTTTTT. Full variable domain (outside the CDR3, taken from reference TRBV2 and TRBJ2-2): EPEVTQTPSHQVTQMGQEVILRCVPISNHLYFYWYRQILGQKVEFLVSFYNNEISEKSEIFDDQFSVERPDGSNFTLKIRSTKLEDSAMYFCASSEWGENSPRDRNTGELFFGEGSRLTVL.

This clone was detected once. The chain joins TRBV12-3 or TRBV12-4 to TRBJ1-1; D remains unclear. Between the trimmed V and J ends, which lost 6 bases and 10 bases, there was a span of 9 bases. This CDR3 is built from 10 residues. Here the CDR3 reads CASSPFRAFF. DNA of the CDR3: TGTGCCAGCAGCCCCTTTAGAGCTTTCTTT.

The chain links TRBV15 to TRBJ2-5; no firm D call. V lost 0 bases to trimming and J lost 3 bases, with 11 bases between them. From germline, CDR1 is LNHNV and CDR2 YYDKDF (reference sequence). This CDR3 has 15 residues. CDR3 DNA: TGTGCCACCAGCAGAGATGGATTAGCCGAAGAGACCCAGTACTTC. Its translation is CATSRDGLAEETQYF.

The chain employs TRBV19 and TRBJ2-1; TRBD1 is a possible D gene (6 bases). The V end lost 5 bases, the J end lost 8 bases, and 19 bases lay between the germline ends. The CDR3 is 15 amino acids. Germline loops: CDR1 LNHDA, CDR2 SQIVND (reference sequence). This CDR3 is CASSARQAFRDEQFF. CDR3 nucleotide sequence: TGTGCCAGTAGTGCTCGACAGGCCTTTCGGGATGAGCAGTTCTTC.

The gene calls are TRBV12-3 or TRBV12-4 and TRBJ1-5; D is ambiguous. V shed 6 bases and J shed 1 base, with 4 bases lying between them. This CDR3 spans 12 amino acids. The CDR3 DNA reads TGTGCCAGCAGAGAGAGCAATCAGCCCCAGCATTTT. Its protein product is CASRESNQPQHF.

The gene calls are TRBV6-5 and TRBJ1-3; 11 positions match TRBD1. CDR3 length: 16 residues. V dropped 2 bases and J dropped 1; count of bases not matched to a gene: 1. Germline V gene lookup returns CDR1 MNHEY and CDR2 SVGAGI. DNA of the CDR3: TGTGCCAGCAGTTACGGGACAGGGGGGTCTGGAAACACCATATATTTT. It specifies CASSYGTGGSGNTIYF.

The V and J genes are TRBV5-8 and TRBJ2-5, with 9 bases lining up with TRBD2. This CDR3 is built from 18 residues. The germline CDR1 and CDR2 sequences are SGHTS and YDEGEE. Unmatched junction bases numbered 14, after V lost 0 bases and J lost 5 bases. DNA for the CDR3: TGTGCCAGCAGCTTGGCCTATTTAACAGCGGGAGGTCCGGAGACCCAGTACTTC. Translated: CASSLAYLTAGGPETQYF. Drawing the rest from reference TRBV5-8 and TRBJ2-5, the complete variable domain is EAGVTQSPTHLIKTRGQQATLRCSPISGHTSVYWYQQALGLGLQFLLWYDEGEERNRGNFPPRFSGRQFPNYSSELNVNALELEDSALYLCASSLAYLTAGGPETQYFGPGTRLLVL.

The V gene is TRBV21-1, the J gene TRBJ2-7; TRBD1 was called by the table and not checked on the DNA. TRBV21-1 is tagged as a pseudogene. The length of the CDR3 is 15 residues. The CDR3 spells CASTLSAGNDYEQYF. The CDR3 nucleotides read TGTGCCAGCACCCTAAGTGCAGGGAATGACTACGAGCAGTACTTC.

CDR3 in amino acids: CASSPSIKLFF. The CDR3, as DNA: TGTGCCAGCAGTCCGAGTATAAAACTGTTTTTT. The V gene is TRBV6-5, the J gene TRBJ1-4; no clear D gene. This CDR3 spans 11 amino acids. Trimming left V 5 bases short and J 10 bases short, with 8 bases between. Germline lookup yields CDR1 MNHEY and CDR2 SVGAGI.

For the CDR3, the DNA is TGCGCCAGCAGCTTGCCTGGGCAGGGTGGCAATGAGCAGTTCTTC. Protein product: CASSLPGQGGNEQFF. This chain joins TRBV5-1 and TRBJ2-1; possibly TRBD1 for D (5 bases). Germline V gives CDR1 SGHRS, CDR2 YFSETQ. CDR3 length: 15 amino acids. V was shortened by 1 base and J by 6 bases, with 14 bases between the two germline ends.

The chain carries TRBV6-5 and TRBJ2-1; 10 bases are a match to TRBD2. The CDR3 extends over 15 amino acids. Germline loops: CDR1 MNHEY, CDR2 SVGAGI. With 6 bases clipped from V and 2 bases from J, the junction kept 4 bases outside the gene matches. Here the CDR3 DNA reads TGTGCCAGCAGCCAGGGACTAGCGCCCTACAATGAGCAGTTCTTC. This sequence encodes CASSQGLAPYNEQFF.

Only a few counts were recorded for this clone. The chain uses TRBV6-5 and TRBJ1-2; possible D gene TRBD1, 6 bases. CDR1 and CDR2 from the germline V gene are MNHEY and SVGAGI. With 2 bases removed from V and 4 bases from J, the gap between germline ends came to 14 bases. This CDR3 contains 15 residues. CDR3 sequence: CASSYGGALGYGYTF. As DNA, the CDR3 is TGTGCCAGCAGTTACGGGGGGGCGCTAGGCTATGGCTACACCTTC.

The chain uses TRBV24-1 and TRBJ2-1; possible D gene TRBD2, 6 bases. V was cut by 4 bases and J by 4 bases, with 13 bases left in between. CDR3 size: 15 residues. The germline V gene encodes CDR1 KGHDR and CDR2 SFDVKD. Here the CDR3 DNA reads TGTGCCACCAGTGACATAGCGGAAAGATACAATGAGCAGTTCTTC. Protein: CATSDIAERYNEQFF.

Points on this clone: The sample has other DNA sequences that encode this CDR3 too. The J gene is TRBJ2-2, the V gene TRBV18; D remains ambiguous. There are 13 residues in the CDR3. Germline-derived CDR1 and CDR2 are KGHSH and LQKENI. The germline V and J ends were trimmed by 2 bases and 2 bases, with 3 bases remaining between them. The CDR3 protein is CASSPSNTGELFF. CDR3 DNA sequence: TGTGCCAGCTCACCATCAAACACCGGGGAGCTGTTTTTT.

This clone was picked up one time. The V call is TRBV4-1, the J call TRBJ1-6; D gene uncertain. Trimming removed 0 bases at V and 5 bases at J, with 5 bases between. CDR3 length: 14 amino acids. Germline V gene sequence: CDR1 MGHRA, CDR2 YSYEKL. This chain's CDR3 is CASSQDRNNSPLHF. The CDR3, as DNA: TGCGCCAGCAGCCAAGACAGGAATAATTCACCCCTCCACTTT.

CDR3 protein: CASSLNRGGDAYNEQFF. The CDR3 bases are TGTGCCAGCAGTCTCAATCGCGGGGGGGATGCTTACAATGAGCAGTTCTTC. The chain links TRBV27 to TRBJ2-1; 9 bases map to TRBD2. The length of the CDR3 is 17 residues. V dropped 5 bases and J dropped 4; count of bases not matched to a gene: 12. CDR1 MNHEY and CDR2 SMNVEV come from the germline V gene (reference sequence).

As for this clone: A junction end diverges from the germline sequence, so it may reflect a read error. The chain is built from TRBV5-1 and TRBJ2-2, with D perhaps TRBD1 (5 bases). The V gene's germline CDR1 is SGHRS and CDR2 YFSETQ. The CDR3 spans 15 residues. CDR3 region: CASNLWTSSVGELFF. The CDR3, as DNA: TGCGCCAGCAACTTGTGGACATCGTCTGTCGGGGAGCTGTTTTTT.

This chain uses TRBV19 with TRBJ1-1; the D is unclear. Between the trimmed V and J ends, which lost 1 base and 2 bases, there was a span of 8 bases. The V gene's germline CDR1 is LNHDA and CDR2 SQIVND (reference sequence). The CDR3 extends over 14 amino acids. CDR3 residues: CASSIGGGNTEAFF. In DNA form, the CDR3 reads TGTGCCAGTAGTATAGGAGGAGGCAACACTGAAGCTTTCTTT.